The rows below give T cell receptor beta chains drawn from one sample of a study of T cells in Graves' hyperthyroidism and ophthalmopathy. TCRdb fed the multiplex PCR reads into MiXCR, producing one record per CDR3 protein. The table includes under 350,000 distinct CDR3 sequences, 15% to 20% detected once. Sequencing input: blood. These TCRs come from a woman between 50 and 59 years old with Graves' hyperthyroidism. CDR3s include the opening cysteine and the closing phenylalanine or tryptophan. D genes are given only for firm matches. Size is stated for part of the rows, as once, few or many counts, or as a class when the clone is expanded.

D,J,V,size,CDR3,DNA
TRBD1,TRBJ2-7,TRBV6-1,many,CASSPWDRETPEQYF,TGTGCCAGCAGTCCCTGGGACAGAGAGACCCCCGAGCAGTACTTC
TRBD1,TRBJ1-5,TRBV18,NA,CASSEPDRGSNQPQHF,TGTGCCAGCTCAGAACCAGACAGGGGCAGCAATCAGCCCCAGCATTTT
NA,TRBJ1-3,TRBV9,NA,CASSVEIGSNGNTIYF,TGTGCCAGCAGCGTAGAGATAGGGTCTAACGGAAACACCATATATTTT
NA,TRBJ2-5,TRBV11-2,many,CASSLGLAQTQYF,TGTGCCAGCAGCTTAGGGCTAGCGCAGACCCAGTACTTC
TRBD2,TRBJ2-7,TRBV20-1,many,CSARVRLAGYGGLYEQYF,TGCAGTGCTAGGGTTAGGCTAGCGGGTTACGGTGGATTGTACGAGCAGTACTTC
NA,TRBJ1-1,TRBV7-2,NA,CASRAGGGTEAFF,TGTGCCAGCCGGGCGGGGGGGGGTACTGAAGCTTTCTTT
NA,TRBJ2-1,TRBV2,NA,CASSFYREEFF,TGTGCCAGCAGCTTCTACAGGGAAGAGTTCTTC
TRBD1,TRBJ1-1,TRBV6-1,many,CASSRTGGTEAFF,TGTGCCAGCAGTCGGACAGGGGGAACTGAAGCTTTCTTT
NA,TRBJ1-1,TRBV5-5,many,CASTHTFGGADTEAFF,TGTGCCAGCACCCATACATTTGGGGGTGCGGACACTGAAGCTTTCTTT
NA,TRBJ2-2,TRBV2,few,CASSEARGGNTGELFF,TGTGCCAGCAGTGAAGCGCGGGGCGGGAACACCGGGGAGCTGTTTTTT
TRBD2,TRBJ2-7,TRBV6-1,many,CASRPLAANSDEQYF,TGTGCCAGCAGGCCTCTAGCGGCAAACTCTGACGAGCAGTACTTC
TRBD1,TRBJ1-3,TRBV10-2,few,CASSEQGAGNTIYF,TGCGCCAGCAGTGAGCAGGGGGCCGGAAACACCATATATTTT
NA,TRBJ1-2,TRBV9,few,CASSAASGGGYTF,TGTGCCAGCAGCGCCGCATCGGGAGGTGGCTACACCTTC
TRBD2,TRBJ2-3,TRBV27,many,CASSLYSGGSDTQYF,TGTGCCAGCAGTTTATACAGCGGGGGGTCAGATACGCAGTATTTT
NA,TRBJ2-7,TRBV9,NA,CASSMRGWGDEQYF,TGTGCCAGCAGCATGAGAGGTTGGGGCGACGAGCAGTACTTC
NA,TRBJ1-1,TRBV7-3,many,CASSLKQGNTEAFF,TGTGCCAGCAGCTTAAAGCAGGGTAACACTGAAGCTTTCTTT
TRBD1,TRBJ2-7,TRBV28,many,CASTTSQGVFSYEQYF,TGTGCCAGCACCACCTCGCAGGGGGTCTTCTCCTACGAGCAGTACTTC
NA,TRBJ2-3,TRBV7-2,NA,CASSSWVLITDTLYF,TGTGCCAGCAGCTCCTGGGTTCTTATCACAGATACGCTGTATTTT
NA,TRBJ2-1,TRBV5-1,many,CASSPPETGVGEQFF,TGCGCCAGCAGCCCCCCCGAGACAGGTGTGGGGGAGCAGTTCTTC
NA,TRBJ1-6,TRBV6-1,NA,CASSADQTTLHF,TGTGCCAGCAGCGCCGACCAAACCACCCTCCACTTT
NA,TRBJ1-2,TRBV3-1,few,CASSPLIWRPGEDMDGYTF,TGTGCCAGCAGCCCTTTAATTTGGAGACCAGGGGAGGATATGGATGGCTACACCTTC
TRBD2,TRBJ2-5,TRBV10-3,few,CATEDLAGGQETQYF,TGTGCCACCGAAGACCTAGCGGGGGGTCAAGAGACCCAGTACTTC
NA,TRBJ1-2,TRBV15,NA,CATSRDQNGYTF,TGTGCCACCAGCAGAGATCAAAATGGCTACACCTTC
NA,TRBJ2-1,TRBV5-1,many,CASSLDGLGEQFF,TGCGCCAGCAGCTTGGACGGTCTGGGTGAGCAGTTCTTC
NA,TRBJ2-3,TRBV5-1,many,CASSLDYLGSQDTQYF,TGCGCCAGCAGCTTGGACTATCTAGGTAGTCAAGATACGCAGTATTTT
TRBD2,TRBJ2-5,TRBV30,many,CAWSAPPAGGTGREETQYF,TGTGCCTGGAGTGCCCCCCCCGCGGGAGGGACGGGTCGAGAAGAGACCCAGTACTTC
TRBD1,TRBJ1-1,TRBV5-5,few,CASRHGQGWTEAFF,TGTGCCAGCAGACATGGACAGGGTTGGACTGAAGCTTTCTTT
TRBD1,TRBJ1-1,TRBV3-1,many,CASSQAGTDTEAFF,TGTGCCAGCAGCCAAGCCGGGACAGACACTGAAGCTTTCTTT
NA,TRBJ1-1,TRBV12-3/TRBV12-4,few,CASSLTQVTEAFF,TGTGCCAGCAGTTTAACTCAGGTCACTGAAGCTTTCTTT
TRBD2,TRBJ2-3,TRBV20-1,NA,CSALLAGSSDTQYF,TGCAGTGCGCTTCTAGCGGGGAGCTCAGATACGCAGTATTTT
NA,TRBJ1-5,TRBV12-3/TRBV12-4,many,CASSLGGNDQPQHF,TGTGCCAGCAGTTTAGGTGGTAATGACCAGCCCCAGCATTTT
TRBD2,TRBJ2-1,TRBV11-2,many,CASSRPSGRVDEQFF,TGTGCCAGCAGCCGCCCTAGCGGGAGGGTTGATGAGCAGTTCTTC
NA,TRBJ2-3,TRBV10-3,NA,CAISDREVTQYF,TGTGCCATCAGTGACAGGGAGGTTACGCAGTATTTT
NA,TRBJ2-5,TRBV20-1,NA,CSASPTSGDQETQYF,TGCAGTGCTAGTCCCACCTCGGGGGACCAAGAGACCCAGTACTTC
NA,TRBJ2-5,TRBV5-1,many,CASSSGQETQYF,TGCGCCAGCAGCTCCGGACAAGAGACCCAGTACTTC
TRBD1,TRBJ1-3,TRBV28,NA,CASSPGTGSGNTIYF,TGTGCCAGCAGTCCCGGGACAGGCTCTGGAAACACCATATATTTT
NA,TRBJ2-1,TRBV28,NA,CASSSTRNEQFF,TGTGCCAGCAGTTCGACTCGCAATGAGCAGTTCTTC
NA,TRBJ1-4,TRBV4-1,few,CASSQDPGGTNEKLFF,TGCGCCAGCAGCCAAGATCCGGGGGGCACTAATGAAAAACTGTTTTTT
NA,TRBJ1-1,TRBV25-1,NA,CASRGRVRGTEAFF,TGTGCCAGCAGGGGGAGGGTGAGAGGCACTGAAGCTTTCTTT
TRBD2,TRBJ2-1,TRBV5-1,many,CASSSLAGLYNEQFF,TGCGCCAGCAGCTCCCTAGCGGGATTATACAATGAGCAGTTCTTC
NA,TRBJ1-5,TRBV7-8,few,CASSLVPGSQPQHF,TGTGCCAGCAGCTTAGTCCCAGGGAGCCAGCCCCAGCATTTT
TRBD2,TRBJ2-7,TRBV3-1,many,CASSQGPSGSTEQYF,TGTGCCAGCAGCCAAGGCCCTAGCGGGAGCACCGAGCAGTACTTC
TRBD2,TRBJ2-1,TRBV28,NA,CATRASGSQNEQFF,TGTGCCACCCGTGCCAGCGGGAGTCAAAATGAGCAGTTCTTC
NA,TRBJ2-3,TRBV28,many,CASSSTTQYF,TGTGCCAGCAGTTCCACTACGCAGTATTTT
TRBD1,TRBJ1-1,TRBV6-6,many,CASSYGGTGFGYTEAFF,TGTGCCAGCAGTTACGGGGGGACAGGGTTTGGATACACTGAAGCTTTCTTT
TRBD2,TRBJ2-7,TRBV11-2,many,CASSLAGVSYEQYF,TGTGCCAGCAGCCTAGCGGGAGTGTCCTACGAGCAGTACTTC